This T cell receptor beta chain is from a study of blood T cell repertoires in COVID-19 (TCRdb year 2020). Study-wide context: The collaborator samples originated in the United States, Italy and Spain and spanned the acute and convalescent phases of COVID-19. Where HLA class I and class II types were available, the types were taken from metadata supplied by the sample provider, not from assay-based typing. The prospective study material was composed of cDNA or gDNA derived from T cells, B-cell-depleted T cells, or PBMCs. Subjects who had been exposed to COVID-19, were actively infected with it, or had recovered from it provided the deeply sampled blood TCRbeta repertoires that made up the dataset. Nearly every sample came with metadata listing a de-identified subject ID, COVID-19 status, age in years and sex. The repertoires were made available in a free public database intended to serve as a resource for research on the immune response to SARS-CoV-2. The samples were drawn from the first 160 participants of the ongoing ImmuneRACE study and from 1,254 subjects provided by 6 global collaborators.

The table lists this clone with a count of one. This clone's antigen is unknown. No clone much larger than this one lies a single base away; base qualities are absent. The immunoSEQ Assay, a bias-controlled multiplex PCR, was used to amplify TCRbeta CDR3 regions from genomic DNA. The study's processing was this. The number of nucleated cells in each sample was estimated by amplification of reference gene primers within the assay. To quantify the absolute abundance of each unique TCRbeta CDR3 rearrangement, sequence reads were collapsed and filtered. For each sample, productive Simpson clonality was calculated as the square root of Simpson's diversity index across productive rearrangements. Entries here come from immuneACCESS through TCRdb and include only in-frame sequences with V and J called. Some clones fail to appear in such tables; in the studies checked, an unresolved V gene covers under half of the shortfall, and the cause of the remainder is unknown. V, J and clone size are those of that table, while D and trimming were read from the DNA. This sample comprises 37,000 or so clones, about 82% of them detected only once. About 15% of the sample lies in the top ten.

Reading the germline V gene gives CDR1 MNHEY and CDR2 SVGAGI. The CDR3, from cysteine to phenylalanine, totals 13 residues. Solely the CDR3 DNA is kept, with 39 bases framed from the first base. V is reduced by 3 bases and J by 0 bases, leaving a spacing of 5 bases between them. The investigation overall reported the following: The amount of clinical and demographic metadata varied by source and participant and was provided uncurated.

Each collaborating institution followed its own protocols to collect whole blood in K2EDTA tubes. For TCRbeta analysis, collaborators shipped samples in one of three forms: frozen whole blood, isolated PBMCs, or DNA extracted from either of those sample types. The chain is made from TRBV6-5 and TRBJ1-1; the D gene lacks a confident call. The source of this sequence is a human donor in a cohort sampled during active COVID-19. The sample comprised peripheral blood. The CDR3 reads CASSYSMNTEAFF. The sequenced DNA: TGTGCCAGCAGTTATTCAATGAACACTGAAGCTTTCTTT.